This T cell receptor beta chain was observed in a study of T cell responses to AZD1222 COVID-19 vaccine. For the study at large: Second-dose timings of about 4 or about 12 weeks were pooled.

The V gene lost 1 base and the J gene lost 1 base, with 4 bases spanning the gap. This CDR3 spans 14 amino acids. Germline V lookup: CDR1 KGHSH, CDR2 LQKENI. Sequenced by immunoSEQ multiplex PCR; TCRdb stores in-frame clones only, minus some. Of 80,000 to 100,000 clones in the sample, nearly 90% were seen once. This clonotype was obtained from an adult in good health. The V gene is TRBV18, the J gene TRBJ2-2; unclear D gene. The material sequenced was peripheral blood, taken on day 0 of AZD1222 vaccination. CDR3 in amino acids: CASSPRMNTGELFF. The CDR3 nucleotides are TGTGCCAGCTCACCACGGATGAACACCGGGGAGCTGTTTTTT.